This T cell receptor beta chain was sequenced in a study of blood T cells in healthy people across ages. This clonotype showed up just a few times. Its antigen remains unknown. The study, taken as a whole, reports: Higher diversity, along with more naive CD4+ cells, distinguished long-lived donors from aged donors.

The use of a sample-barcoded 5' primer and a J-beta primer mix characterized a second PCR of about 6 to 12 cycles. A single record per CDR3 protein comes from TCRdb applying MiXCR to the 5' RACE reads. The sample lists 550,000 to 750,000 distinct CDR3 sequences; around a fifth were seen once. This TCR derives from a man in his 70s in good health. The source material was blood.

In nucleotides, the CDR3 is TGTGCGCCGCTGTTTGAACGTGGGTTCTTC. This encodes CAPLFERGFF. The chain couples TRBV21-1 to TRBJ2-1; the tabulated D call, TRBD2, remains unverified against the DNA. TRBV21-1 is shown as a pseudogene. The CDR3 has 10 residues.